A single sample gave rise to the 2 T cell receptor beta chains below, sequenced in a study of hypomethylating agent response in myelodysplastic syndrome. Sequenced by immunoSEQ multiplex PCR; TCRdb stores in-frame clones only, minus some. The table includes a few thousand clones, approximately 77% detected once. This specimen was bone marrow, taken before or after starting hypomethylating agent treatment for myelodysplastic syndrome (not recorded which). All receptors derive from a human donor with myelodysplastic syndrome.

This clone was detected once. The genes are TRBV11-2 and TRBJ2-5; 8 positions match TRBD1. The J call may be mistaken, given a closer DNA end match to TRBJ2-7. There are 13 residues in the CDR3. CDR1 is SGHAT and CDR2 is FQNNGV in the germline V gene. The CDR3: CASSWDRSYEQYF. In nucleotides, the CDR3 is TGTGCCAGCAGCTGGGACAGGTCCTACGAGCAGTACTTC.

The chain links TRBV4-2 to TRBJ2-1, with TRBD2 matching over 7 bases. The V and J ends lost 0 bases and 5 bases, in that order; junction bases with no gene match: 7. Germline CDR1 LGHNA, CDR2 YNFKEQ. The CDR3 totals 16 residues. CDR3 loop: CASSQDGGRADNEQFF. The DNA for the CDR3 is TGTGCCAGCAGCCAAGATGGCGGGAGAGCGGACAATGAGCAGTTCTTC.